The entry below gives a single TCR beta chain sequence along with its context. The data derive from a study of cytomegalovirus exposure and HLA in healthy donors. 60 Vbeta and 13 Jbeta primers were used in PCR. Clones were read by immunoSEQ multiplex PCR, and TCRdb kept only the in-frame ones, dropping some. The sample has 90,000 to 150,000 clones; about 70% are singletons. CDR3 length equals 16 residues. Trimming cost V 5 bases and J 6 bases; bases outside gene matches: 15. Germline V gene data show CDR1 as MNHEY and CDR2 as SMNVEV (reference sequence). The clonotype originates from a human donor in good health. The rearrangement joins TRBV27 to TRBJ1-2; 7 bases agree with TRBD1. Sample: PBMCs. CDR3 residues: CASSTRTGSLFDGYTF. As DNA, the CDR3 is TGTGCCAGCAGTACGAGGACAGGAAGCCTATTTGATGGCTACACCTTC.